This TCR beta chain is from a study of response to subunit inactivated influenza vaccine. Trimming cost V 5 bases and J 10 bases; bases outside gene matches: 12. Germline V gene sequence: CDR1 MDHEN, CDR2 SYDVKM. The CDR3 is made up of 15 amino acids. TCRdb fed the RT-PCR reads into MiXCR, producing one record per CDR3 protein. The repertoire includes about 480,000 distinct CDR3 sequences, approximately 11% of them detected once, and 12% sits in the top ten. This TCR was recovered from a man over 45 who received an inactivated influenza vaccine. This sample comprised PBMCs from blood, obtained about 40 days after vaccination. J is TRBJ1-1 and V is TRBV28, with TRBD1 matching 11 bases. CDR3 region: CASSLHPGQGVGAFF. In nucleotides, the CDR3 is TGTGCCAGCAGTCTTCATCCGGGACAGGGGGTTGGAGCTTTCTTT.